Listed below are T cell receptor beta chains from one sample, sequenced in a study of monozygotic twins with inflammatory bowel disease. Using the 5' RACE reads, TCRdb records one entry per CDR3 protein without DNA. The sample table includes about 350,000 distinct CDR3 sequences. Input material: blood. These receptors came from a human donor with ulcerative colitis or Crohn's disease, or a healthy co-twin of an affected twin (not recorded which). Each CDR3 is given with its conserved first and last residue.

CDR3 length: 13
J gene: TRBJ1-1
V gene: TRBV28
CDR3 protein: CASSFGGVDEAFF

CDR3 length: 11
J gene: TRBJ2-1
V gene: TRBV20-1
CDR3 protein: CSARQAREQFF

CDR3 length: 16
J gene: TRBJ2-1
V gene: TRBV6-1
CDR3 protein: CASSLIAVSSYNEQFF

CDR3 length: 17
J gene: TRBJ1-6
V gene: TRBV20-1
CDR3 protein: CSASLVKGQTINSPLHF

CDR3 length: 12
J gene: TRBJ2-7
V gene: TRBV29-1
CDR3 protein: CSAGDRTYEQYF

CDR3 length: 17
J gene: TRBJ2-5
V gene: TRBV27
CDR3 protein: CASSLNKGAARQETQYF

CDR3 length: 15
J gene: TRBJ1-3
V gene: TRBV4-2
CDR3 protein: CASSLRILSGNTIYF

CDR3 length: 13
J gene: TRBJ1-5
V gene: TRBV19
CDR3 protein: CAGSVDREPPQHF

CDR3 length: 14
J gene: TRBJ1-2
V gene: TRBV6-2/TRBV6-3
CDR3 protein: CASSRDNLLWGYTF

CDR3 length: 15
J gene: TRBJ2-5
V gene: TRBV7-9
CDR3 protein: CASSLGDAAQETQYF

CDR3 length: 15
J gene: TRBJ2-7
V gene: TRBV6-5
CDR3 protein: CASSYPAGTLDEQYF

CDR3 length: 15
J gene: TRBJ2-7
V gene: TRBV7-2
CDR3 protein: CASSPSSGMTYEQYF

CDR3 length: 14
J gene: TRBJ2-2
V gene: TRBV15
CDR3 protein: CATGVAENTGELFF

CDR3 length: 16
J gene: TRBJ2-1
V gene: TRBV4-1
CDR3 protein: CASSQDAGLAGNEQFF

CDR3 length: 15
J gene: TRBJ1-1
V gene: TRBV28
CDR3 protein: CASILNRGRDTEAFF

CDR3 length: 14
J gene: TRBJ1-4
V gene: TRBV28
CDR3 protein: CASSVANRDEKLFF

CDR3 length: 15
J gene: TRBJ2-6
V gene: TRBV6-2/TRBV6-3
CDR3 protein: CASISATAGANVLTF

CDR3 length: 15
J gene: TRBJ2-7
V gene: TRBV6-1
CDR3 protein: CASSERAGASYEQYF

CDR3 length: 14
J gene: TRBJ2-6
V gene: TRBV12-3/TRBV12-4
CDR3 protein: CASSPGSGANVLTF

CDR3 length: 13
J gene: TRBJ1-1
V gene: TRBV6-4
CDR3 protein: CASRRHETSEAFF

CDR3 length: 15
J gene: TRBJ2-3
V gene: TRBV7-9
CDR3 protein: CASSLAGRGPDTQYF

CDR3 length: 18
J gene: TRBJ2-1
V gene: TRBV15
CDR3 protein: CATSRGNSGRSSYNEQFF

CDR3 length: 16
J gene: TRBJ2-3
V gene: TRBV13
CDR3 protein: CASSFLEGSVTDTQYF

CDR3 length: 14
J gene: TRBJ2-6
V gene: TRBV12-3/TRBV12-4
CDR3 protein: CASTRGSKANVLTF

CDR3 length: 14
J gene: TRBJ1-2
V gene: TRBV7-2
CDR3 protein: CASSPGGDSYGYTF

CDR3 length: 15
J gene: TRBJ2-2
V gene: TRBV19
CDR3 protein: CASSRGITGTGELFF

CDR3 length: 16
J gene: TRBJ1-5
V gene: TRBV12-3/TRBV12-4
CDR3 protein: CASSSPTGFSSQPQHF

CDR3 length: 15
J gene: TRBJ1-5
V gene: TRBV5-1
CDR3 protein: CASSTGTANNQPQHF

CDR3 length: 13
J gene: TRBJ2-1
V gene: TRBV20-1
CDR3 protein: CSAGRDSVNEQFF

CDR3 length: 14
J gene: TRBJ2-1
V gene: TRBV7-2
CDR3 protein: CASSFEAGHNEQFF

CDR3 length: 15
J gene: TRBJ2-2
V gene: TRBV18
CDR3 protein: CASSRGQGNTGELFF

CDR3 length: 13
J gene: TRBJ2-1
V gene: TRBV10-2
CDR3 protein: CALTAAGRNEQFF

CDR3 length: 18
J gene: TRBJ2-2
V gene: TRBV14
CDR3 protein: CASSQVGGRALNTGELFF

CDR3 length: 16
J gene: TRBJ1-6
V gene: TRBV5-5
CDR3 protein: CASSPTWNTYNSPLHF

CDR3 length: 11
J gene: TRBJ1-2
V gene: TRBV25-1
CDR3 protein: CASSEWKSYTF

CDR3 length: 14
J gene: TRBJ2-3
V gene: TRBV5-1
CDR3 protein: CASSFSGGGDTQYF

CDR3 length: 15
J gene: TRBJ2-7
V gene: TRBV27
CDR3 protein: CASSLWGGRSYEQYF

CDR3 length: 15
J gene: TRBJ2-6
V gene: TRBV30
CDR3 protein: CAWSGGVSGANVLTF

CDR3 length: 14
J gene: TRBJ2-3
V gene: TRBV29-1
CDR3 protein: CSVEDREETDTQYF

CDR3 length: 15
J gene: TRBJ2-1
V gene: TRBV5-1
CDR3 protein: CASSRTPGDYNEQFF

CDR3 length: 17
J gene: TRBJ2-1
V gene: TRBV10-1
CDR3 protein: CASSSNPGTGEMNEQFF

CDR3 length: 17
J gene: TRBJ2-3
V gene: TRBV6-2/TRBV6-3
CDR3 protein: CASKGFVTSGHTDTQYF

CDR3 length: 16
J gene: TRBJ2-2
V gene: TRBV20-1
CDR3 protein: CSARGDLQVSTGELFF